The clone carrying this TCR beta chain was found a few times. Its specificity is not known. Template switching by 5'RACE produced TCR cDNA, adding a universal primer site and UMIs. From the 5' RACE reads, TCRdb called clonotypes with MiXCR, one entry per CDR3 protein. The table lists hundreds of thousands of distinct CDR3 sequences, roughly a sixth of them singletons, with 18% in the top ten. This specimen belongs to a study of T cells after yellow fever vaccination. Study outcomes and limitations: FACS-sorted repertoires could harbor abundant contaminating bulk-population clonotypes. On re-exposure, the response was weaker but peaked faster, at day 5 versus 15.

This TCR was sampled from a young man who received the YFV17D yellow fever vaccine. Sequencing used PBMCs, obtained before the yellow fever booster vaccination.

DNA of the CDR3: TGCGCCAGCAGCTTCGGGACAGGGGAGGACGAGCAGTACTTC. It codes for CASSFGTGEDEQYF. The rearrangement uses TRBV5-1 and TRBJ2-7, with TRBD1 matching 10 bases. V dropped 2 bases and J dropped 5; count of bases not matched to a gene: 4. Germline V gene data show CDR1 as SGHRS and CDR2 as YFSETQ. There are 14 residues in the CDR3.